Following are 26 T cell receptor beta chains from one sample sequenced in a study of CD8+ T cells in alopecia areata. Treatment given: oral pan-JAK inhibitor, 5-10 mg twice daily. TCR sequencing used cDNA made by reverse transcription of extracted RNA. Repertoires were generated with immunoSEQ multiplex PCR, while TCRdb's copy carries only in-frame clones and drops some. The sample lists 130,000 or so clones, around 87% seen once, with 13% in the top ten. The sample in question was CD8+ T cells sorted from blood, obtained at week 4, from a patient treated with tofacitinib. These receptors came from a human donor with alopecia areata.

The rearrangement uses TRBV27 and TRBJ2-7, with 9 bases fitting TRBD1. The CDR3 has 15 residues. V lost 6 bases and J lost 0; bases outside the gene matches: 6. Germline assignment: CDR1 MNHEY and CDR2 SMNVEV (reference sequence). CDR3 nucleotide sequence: TGTGCCAGCAGCGCCGCGACAGGGGGCTCCTACGAGCAGTACTTC. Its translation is CASSAATGGSYEQYF.

The CDR3: CAISESGQGIVEQYF. The CDR3 DNA reads as TGTGCCATCAGTGAATCTGGACAGGGGATTGTCGAGCAGTACTTC. The chain combines TRBV10-3 with TRBJ2-7, with 9 bases identical to TRBD1. The length of the CDR3 is 15 residues. Trimming removed 3 bases from V and 6 bases from J; junction bases left unmatched: 9. The germline CDR1 and CDR2 sequences are ENHRY and SYGVKD.

The CDR3 region is CASSPIPPGEADSTKNIQYF. The CDR3 region has the DNA TGTGCCAGCAGTCCCATCCCTCCGGGGGAAGCAGATTCGACCAAAAACATTCAGTACTTC. V gene TRBV27 combines with J gene TRBJ2-4; tentatively, D is TRBD2 (6 bases). From germline, CDR1 is MNHEY and CDR2 SMNVEV (reference sequence). V dropped 5 bases and J dropped 2 bases, with 28 bases sitting between them. The CDR3 spans 20 residues.

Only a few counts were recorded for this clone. The CDR3 region is CSVAGDNEQYF. CDR3 DNA sequence: TGCAGCGTTGCGGGGGACAACGAGCAGTACTTC. The chain combines TRBV29-1 with TRBJ2-7; possibly TRBD1 or TRBD2 for D (6 bases each). With 4 bases removed from V and 5 bases from J, the gap between germline ends came to 9 bases. The germline gives CDR1 SQVTM, CDR2 ANQGSEA. The CDR3 is 11 amino acids.

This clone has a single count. The CDR3 sequence: CSVGIDSSSYNEQFF. The CDR3 coding sequence is TGCAGCGTTGGAATAGACTCTAGCTCCTACAATGAGCAGTTCTTC. The chain carries TRBV29-1 and TRBJ2-1; D gene unclear. The CDR3 is made up of 15 amino acids. Germline V gene lookup returns CDR1 SQVTM and CDR2 ANQGSEA. The V end was cut by 4 bases, the J end by 0 bases, with 13 bases between.

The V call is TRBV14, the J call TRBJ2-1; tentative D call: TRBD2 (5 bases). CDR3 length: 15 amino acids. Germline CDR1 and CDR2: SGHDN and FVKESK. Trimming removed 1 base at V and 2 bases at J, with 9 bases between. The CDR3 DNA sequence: TGTGCCAGCAGCCAAGGTAGCGATGCCTACAATGAGCAGTTCTTC. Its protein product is CASSQGSDAYNEQFF.

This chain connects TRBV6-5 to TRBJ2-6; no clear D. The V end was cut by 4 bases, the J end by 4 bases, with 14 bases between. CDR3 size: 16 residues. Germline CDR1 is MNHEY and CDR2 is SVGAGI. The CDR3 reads CASSWWGKGGANVLTF. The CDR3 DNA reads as TGTGCCAGCAGTTGGTGGGGTAAGGGCGGGGCCAACGTCCTGACTTTC.

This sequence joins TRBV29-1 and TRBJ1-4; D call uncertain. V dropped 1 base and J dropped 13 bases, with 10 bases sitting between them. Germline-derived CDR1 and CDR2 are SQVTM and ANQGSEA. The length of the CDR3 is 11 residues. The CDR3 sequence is CSVEVQQTLFF. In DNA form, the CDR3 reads TGCAGCGTTGAAGTTCAACAGACACTGTTTTTT.

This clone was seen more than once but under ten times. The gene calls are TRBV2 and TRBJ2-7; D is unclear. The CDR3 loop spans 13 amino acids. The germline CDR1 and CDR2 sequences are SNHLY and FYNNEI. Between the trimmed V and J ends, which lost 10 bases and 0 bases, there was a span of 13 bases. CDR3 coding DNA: TGTGCCACCGAGAAGGGTTCCTCCTACGAGCAGTACTTC. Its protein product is CATEKGSSYEQYF.

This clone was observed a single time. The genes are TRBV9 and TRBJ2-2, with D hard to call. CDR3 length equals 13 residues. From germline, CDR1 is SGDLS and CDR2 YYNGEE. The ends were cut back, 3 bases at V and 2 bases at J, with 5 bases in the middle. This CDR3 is CASSAPNTGELFF. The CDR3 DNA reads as TGTGCCAGCAGCGCCCCAAACACCGGGGAGCTGTTTTTT.

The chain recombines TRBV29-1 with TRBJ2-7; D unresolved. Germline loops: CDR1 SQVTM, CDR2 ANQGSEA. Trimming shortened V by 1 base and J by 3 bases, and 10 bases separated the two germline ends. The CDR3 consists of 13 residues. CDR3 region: CSVEGYSVYEQYF. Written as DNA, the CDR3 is TGCAGCGTTGAAGGGTATTCGGTCTACGAGCAGTACTTC.

This CDR3 is CAWTPTGEEQFF. In DNA form, the CDR3 reads TGTGCCTGGACTCCGACAGGGGAGGAGCAGTTCTTC. The chain joins TRBV30 to TRBJ2-1, with 8 bases identical to TRBD1. J lost 10 bases, V lost 4 bases, and 6 bases had no gene match. Germline V gene sequence: CDR1 GTSNPN, CDR2 SVGIG (reference sequence). This CDR3 is built from 12 residues.

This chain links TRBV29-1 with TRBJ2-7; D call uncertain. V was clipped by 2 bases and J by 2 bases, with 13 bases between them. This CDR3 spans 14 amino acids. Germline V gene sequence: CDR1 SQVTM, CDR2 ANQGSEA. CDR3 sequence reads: CSVENPSSTYEQYF. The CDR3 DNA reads TGCAGCGTTGAAAACCCCTCCAGTACCTACGAGCAGTACTTC.

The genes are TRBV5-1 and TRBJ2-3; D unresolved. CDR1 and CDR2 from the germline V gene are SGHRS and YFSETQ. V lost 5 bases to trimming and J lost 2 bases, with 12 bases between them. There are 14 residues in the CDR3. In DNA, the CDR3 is TGCGCCAGCAGGGATTCCGAGGACACAGATACGCAGTATTTT. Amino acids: CASRDSEDTDTQYF.

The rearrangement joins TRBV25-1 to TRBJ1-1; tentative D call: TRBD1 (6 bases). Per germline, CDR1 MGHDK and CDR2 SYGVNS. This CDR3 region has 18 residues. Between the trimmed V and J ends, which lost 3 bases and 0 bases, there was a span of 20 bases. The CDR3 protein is CASSDWRAGDIMNTEAFF. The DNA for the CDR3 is TGTGCCAGCAGTGACTGGAGGGCAGGGGACATCATGAACACTGAAGCTTTCTTT.

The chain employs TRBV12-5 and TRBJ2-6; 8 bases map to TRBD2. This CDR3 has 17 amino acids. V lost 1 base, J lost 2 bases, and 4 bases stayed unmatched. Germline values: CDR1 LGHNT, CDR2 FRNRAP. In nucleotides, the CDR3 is TGTGCTAGTGGTTTGGATCCGGGAGGGGCTGGGGCCAACGTCCTGACTTTC. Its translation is CASGLDPGGAGANVLTF.

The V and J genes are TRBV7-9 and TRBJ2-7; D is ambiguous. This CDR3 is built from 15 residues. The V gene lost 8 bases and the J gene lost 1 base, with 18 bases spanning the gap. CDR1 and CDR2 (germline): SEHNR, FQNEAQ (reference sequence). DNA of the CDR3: TGTGCCAGCCTCAGCTTAAGGGTCGGATCCTACGAGCAGTACTTC. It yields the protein CASLSLRVGSYEQYF.

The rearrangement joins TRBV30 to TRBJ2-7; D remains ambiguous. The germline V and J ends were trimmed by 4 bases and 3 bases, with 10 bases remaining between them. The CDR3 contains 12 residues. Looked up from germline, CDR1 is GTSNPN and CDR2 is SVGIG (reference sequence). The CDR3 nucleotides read TGTGCCTGGAAGACATACGGCTACGAGCAGTACTTC. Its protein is CAWKTYGYEQYF.

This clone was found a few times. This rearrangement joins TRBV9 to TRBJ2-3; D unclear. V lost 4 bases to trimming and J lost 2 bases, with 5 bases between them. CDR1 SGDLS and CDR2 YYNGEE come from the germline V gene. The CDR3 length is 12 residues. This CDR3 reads CASSRNTDTQYF. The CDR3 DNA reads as TGTGCCAGCAGCCGAAACACAGATACGCAGTATTTT.

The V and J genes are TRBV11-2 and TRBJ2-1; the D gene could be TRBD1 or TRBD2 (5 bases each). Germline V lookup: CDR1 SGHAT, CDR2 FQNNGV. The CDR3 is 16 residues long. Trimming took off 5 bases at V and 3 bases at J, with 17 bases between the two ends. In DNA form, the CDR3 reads TGTGCCAGCAGCCATGGTGGGGGTCCCGACTACAATGAGCAGTTCTTC. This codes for CASSHGGGPDYNEQFF.

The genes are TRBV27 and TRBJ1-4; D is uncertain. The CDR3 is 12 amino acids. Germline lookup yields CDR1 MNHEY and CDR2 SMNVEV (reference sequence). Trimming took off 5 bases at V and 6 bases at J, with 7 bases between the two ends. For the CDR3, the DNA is TGTGCCAGCAGTGGCGTCCATGAAAAACTGTTTTTT. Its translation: CASSGVHEKLFF.

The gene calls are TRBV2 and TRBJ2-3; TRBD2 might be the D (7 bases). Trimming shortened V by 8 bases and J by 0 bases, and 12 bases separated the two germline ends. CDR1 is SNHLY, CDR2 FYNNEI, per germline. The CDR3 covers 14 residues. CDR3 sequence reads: CASWGGRSTDTQYF. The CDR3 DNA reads TGTGCCAGCTGGGGGGGCAGGAGCACAGATACGCAGTATTTT.

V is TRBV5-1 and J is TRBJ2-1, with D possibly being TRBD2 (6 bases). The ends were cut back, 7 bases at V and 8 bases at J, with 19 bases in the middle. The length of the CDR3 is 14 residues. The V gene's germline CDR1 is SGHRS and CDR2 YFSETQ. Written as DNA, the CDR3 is TGCGCCAGCTTAGATGGAGGGTATAGTGATGAGCAGTTCTTC. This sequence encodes CASLDGGYSDEQFF. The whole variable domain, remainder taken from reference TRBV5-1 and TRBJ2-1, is KAGVTQTPRYLIKTRGQQVTLSCSPISGHRSVSWYQQTPGQGLQFLFEYFSETQRNKGNFPGRFSGRQFSNSRSEMNVSTLELGDSALYLCASLDGGYSDEQFFGPGTRLTVL.

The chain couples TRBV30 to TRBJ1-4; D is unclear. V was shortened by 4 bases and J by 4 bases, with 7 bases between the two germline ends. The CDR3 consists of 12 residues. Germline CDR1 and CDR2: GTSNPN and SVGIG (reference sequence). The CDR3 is CAWNSRNEKLFF. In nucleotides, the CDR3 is TGTGCCTGGAACAGCCGTAATGAAAAACTGTTTTTT.

CDR3 sequence: CASSLVPGATSYEQYF. CDR3 DNA: TGTGCCAGCAGCTTAGTTCCAGGCGCCACCTCCTACGAGCAGTACTTC. V usage is TRBV7-8 and J usage is TRBJ2-7; no definite D call. V was shortened by 1 base and J by 0 bases, with 13 bases between the two germline ends. The CDR3 sequence is 16 residues long. CDR1 and CDR2 from the germline V gene are SGHVS and FQNEAQ. The complete variable domain, with remaining parts taken from reference TRBV7-8 and TRBJ2-7, reads GAGVSQSPRYKVAKRGQDVALRCDPISGHVSLFWYQQALGQGPEFLTYFQNEAQLDKSGLPSDRFFAERPEGSVSTLKIQRTQQEDSAVYLCASSLVPGATSYEQYFGPGTRLTVT.

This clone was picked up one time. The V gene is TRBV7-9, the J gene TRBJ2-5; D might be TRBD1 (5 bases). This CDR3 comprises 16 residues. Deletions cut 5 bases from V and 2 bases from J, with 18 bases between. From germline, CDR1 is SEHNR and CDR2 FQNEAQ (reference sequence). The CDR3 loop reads CASSHDSNSVQETQYF. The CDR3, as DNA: TGTGCCAGCAGCCACGACAGTAACAGTGTACAAGAGACCCAGTACTTC.